The 7 T cell receptor beta chains below all came from one sample that was sequenced in a study of blood T cell repertoires in COVID-19. Data came from immunoSEQ multiplex PCR; TCRdb stores just in-frame clones and leaves some out. The table shows some 200,000 clones, with approximately 90% occurring only once. Sequencing used peripheral blood. The receptors come from a man in his late teens or twenties with active or convalescent COVID-19.

This chain uses TRBV24-1 with TRBJ1-1, with TRBD1 as a possible D gene (5 bases). This CDR3 region has 15 residues. Germline V lookup: CDR1 KGHDR, CDR2 SFDVKD. V was clipped by 4 bases and J by 3 bases, with 14 bases between them. CDR3 sequence: CATSDPRKGDTEAFF. The CDR3 DNA sequence: TGTGCCACCAGTGACCCGAGAAAAGGGGACACTGAAGCTTTCTTT.

The CDR3 nucleotides read TGTGCCAGCTGGCCCAGCTCCTACAATGAGCAGTTCTTC. Amino acid sequence: CASWPSSYNEQFF. The chain is built from TRBV7-2 and TRBJ2-1; D unclear. V lost 8 bases to trimming and J lost 0 bases, with 8 bases between them. The CDR3 runs 13 residues. In germline, CDR1 is SGHTA, CDR2 FQGNSA.

The V call is TRBV11-3, the J call TRBJ2-7; 10 nucleotides agree with TRBD2. This CDR3 is 17 amino acids long. From germline, CDR1 is SGHNT and CDR2 YENEEA. The V gene end was trimmed by 6 bases and the J gene end by 2 bases; junction bases not matched to a gene: 13. CDR3 sequence reads: CASRLRTSGLEAYEQYF. The CDR3 coding sequence is TGTGCCAGCAGATTGCGGACTAGCGGCCTTGAAGCCTACGAGCAGTACTTC.

V usage is TRBV6-5 and J usage is TRBJ2-7; 10 bases are a match to TRBD1. The CDR3 contains 14 residues. CDR1 MNHEY and CDR2 SVGAGI come from the germline V gene. J was trimmed by 3 bases and V by 7 bases; bases with no gene match: 6. CDR3 in DNA: TGTGCCAGCACCTCACGGACAGGGGGCTACGAGCAGTACTTC. This sequence encodes CASTSRTGGYEQYF.

The sample holds one count of this clone. The rearrangement links TRBV5-1 to TRBJ2-1; tentatively, D is TRBD2 (5 bases). The ends were cut back, 0 bases at V and 10 bases at J, with 11 bases in the middle. CDR3 size: 13 residues. CDR1 and CDR2 from the germline V gene are SGHRS and YFSETQ. CDR3 coding DNA: TGCGCCAGCAGCTTGGGCCTAGCTTGGGAGCAGTTCTTC. This sequence encodes CASSLGLAWEQFF.

This sequence joins TRBV19 and TRBJ1-5; D remains unclear. V lost 5 bases and J 5 bases, leaving 7 bases between the germline ends. Germline-derived CDR1 and CDR2 are LNHDA and SQIVND (reference sequence). CDR3 length: 12 residues. The CDR3 DNA reads TGTGCCAGTAGTTCCCTAGATCAGCCCCAGCATTTT. Translation gives CASSSLDQPQHF.

In this sample, this clone turned up once. CDR3 region: CATSDLRGTEAFF. The CDR3 region has the DNA TGTGCCACCAGTGATTTACGGGGGACTGAAGCTTTCTTT. J is TRBJ1-1 and V is TRBV24-1; TRBD1 is a possible D gene (5 bases). The CDR3 length is 13 residues. V lost 1 base, J lost 5 bases, and 7 bases lay in between. CDR1 and CDR2 from the germline V gene are KGHDR and SFDVKD.